The 15 T cell receptor beta chains below all came from one sample that was sequenced in a study of shared clonotypes between healthy human individuals. TCRdb's copy holds only in-frame clones and misses some; the assay was immunoSEQ multiplex PCR. The data show roughly 2 million clones, about 95% seen once. The naive CD8 fraction comprised CD45RO-negative cells positively selected for CCR7 and excluded terminally differentiated effector memory CD45RA+ cells. The sample comprised naive CD8+ T cells sorted from blood. Every receptor here comes from a man younger than 30 in good health.

Comment on this clone: The sample holds other DNA sequences that translate to the same CDR3. V usage is TRBV2 and J usage is TRBJ2-7; 10 bases match TRBD1. The V and J ends lost 7 bases and 4 bases, in that order; junction bases with no gene match: 4. The CDR3 contains 13 residues. CDR1 is SNHLY, CDR2 FYNNEI, per germline. The CDR3 loop is CASKDRGFYEQYF. Here the CDR3 DNA reads TGTGCCAGCAAGGACAGGGGGTTTTACGAGCAGTACTTC.

This chain uses TRBV12-5 with TRBJ1-6; possible D gene TRBD1, 5 bases. Germline V lookup: CDR1 LGHNT, CDR2 FRNRAP. The germline V and J ends were trimmed by 3 bases and 7 bases, with 13 bases remaining between them. This CDR3 spans 15 amino acids. CDR3 sequence reads: CASGLPWDPNSPLHF. The CDR3 DNA sequence: TGTGCTAGTGGTTTACCATGGGACCCGAATTCACCCCTCCACTTT.

With regard to this clone: Other DNA sequences from this sample encode an identical CDR3 as well. The chain joins TRBV9 to TRBJ2-3, with TRBD1 matching 8 bases. Unmatched junction bases numbered 0, after V lost 0 bases and J lost 3 bases. This CDR3 has 14 residues. Germline CDR1 reads SGDLS; CDR2 reads YYNGEE. CDR3 residues: CASSVGQGTDTQYF. The CDR3 nucleotides read TGTGCCAGCAGCGTAGGACAGGGGACAGATACGCAGTATTTT.

The V call is TRBV15, the J call TRBJ2-7, with D uncertain. V lost 0 bases and J 4 bases, leaving 10 bases between the germline ends. Per the germline V gene, CDR1 is LNHNV and CDR2 is YYDKDF (reference sequence). The CDR3 extends over 14 amino acids. The CDR3 nucleotides are TGTGCCACCAGCAGAGATCGGCGCCAGTACGAGCAGTACTTC. Amino acids: CATSRDRRQYEQYF.

The J gene is TRBJ1-5, the V gene TRBV30; D is unclear. Germline V CDR1 and CDR2: GTSNPN, SVGIG (reference sequence). V lost 1 base and J 0 bases, leaving 10 bases between the germline ends. The CDR3 has 15 residues. The DNA of the CDR3 is TGTGCCTGGAGTGCCGGACGGCATAGCAATCAGCCCCAGCATTTT. Its protein is CAWSAGRHSNQPQHF.

The DNA for the CDR3 is TGTGCCAGCAGCCTCCTCGCGGGACTCTCCTACAATGAGCAGTTCTTC. This codes for CASSLLAGLSYNEQFF. The rearrangement joins TRBV7-8 to TRBJ2-1, with D tentatively TRBD2 (6 bases). This CDR3 is 16 amino acids long. V gave up 5 bases and J gave up 0 bases, with 14 bases separating them. Germline V gives CDR1 SGHVS, CDR2 FQNEAQ.

About this clone itself: At the DNA level, this CDR3 is encoded by other sequences in the same sample as well. The chain carries TRBV6-5 and TRBJ2-5; tentatively, D is TRBD2 (5 bases). The CDR3 is 14 residues long. Germline loops: CDR1 MNHEY, CDR2 SVGAGI. V lost 0 bases to trimming and J lost 2 bases, with 7 bases between them. The CDR3 DNA is TGTGCCAGCAGTTACTCGGGCGGGCAAGAGACCCAGTACTTC. Residues: CASSYSGGQETQYF.

The rearrangement uses TRBV14 and TRBJ2-7; D gene ambiguous. This CDR3 has 12 amino acids. Germline assignment: CDR1 SGHDN and CDR2 FVKESK. Trimming pared 4 bases from V and 6 bases from J, leaving 10 bases between. Written as DNA, the CDR3 is TGTGCCAGCAGCCCCGTGGGCGGCGAGCAGTACTTC. Translation: CASSPVGGEQYF.

This clone appeared a single time. This chain connects TRBV6-6 to TRBJ2-1; TRBD1 matches at 11 bases. V lost 8 bases to trimming and J lost 0 bases; unmatched junction nucleotides: 6. The CDR3 length is 16 residues. Germline loops: CDR1 MNHNY, CDR2 SVGAGI (reference sequence). As DNA, the CDR3 is TGTGCCAGCTGGACAGGGGGCGGGAGCTCCTACAATGAGCAGTTCTTC. Translation gives CASWTGGGSSYNEQFF.

This chain connects TRBV5-4 to TRBJ1-4; D may be TRBD1 (5 bases). Deletions cut 9 bases from V and 3 bases from J, with 15 bases between. This CDR3 has 14 amino acids. CDR1 is SGHNT, CDR2 YYREEE, per germline (reference sequence). The CDR3 loop reads CATTNRGSNEKLFF. As DNA, the CDR3 is TGTGCCACTACAAATCGGGGGTCTAATGAAAAACTGTTTTTT.

The chain has TRBV11-2 and TRBJ2-7; 11 nucleotides align to TRBD2. The V gene's germline CDR1 is SGHAT and CDR2 FQNNGV. CDR3 size: 16 residues. After removal of 6 bases from V and 3 bases from J, the junction contained 10 bases not matched to a gene. DNA of the CDR3: TGTGCCAGCAGTTACACCGCCGGGACTAGCGGCTACGAGCAGTACTTC. Translation: CASSYTAGTSGYEQYF.

The chain combines TRBV25-1 with TRBJ1-1; D call uncertain. CDR3 length: 15 amino acids. CDR1 and CDR2 from the germline V gene are MGHDK and SYGVNS. Deletions cut 4 bases from V and 0 bases from J, with 12 bases between. The CDR3 here is CASSGSEEMNTEAFF. CDR3 sequence (DNA): TGTGCCAGCAGTGGGTCAGAGGAAATGAACACTGAAGCTTTCTTT.

Regarding this clone: Other DNA sequences in the same sample also yield this CDR3. The chain combines TRBV19 with TRBJ2-1; 10 bases are shared with TRBD2. In germline, CDR1 is LNHDA, CDR2 SQIVND (reference sequence). This CDR3 contains 15 residues. V lost 2 bases to trimming and J lost 3 bases; unmatched junction nucleotides: 1. The CDR3 is CASSIWTSGYNEQFF. CDR3 in DNA: TGTGCCAGTAGTATATGGACTAGCGGCTACAATGAGCAGTTCTTC.

The CDR3 DNA reads TGTGCTGGCGGGGGAGACATGAACACTGAAGCTTTCTTT. As protein: CAGGGDMNTEAFF. The gene calls are TRBV7-9 and TRBJ1-1; a possible D gene is TRBD1 (5 bases). This CDR3 is built from 13 residues. CDR1 and CDR2 (germline): SEHNR, FQNEAQ (reference sequence).

The chain is built from TRBV5-1 and TRBJ2-7; 8 bases agree with TRBD1. V trimming: 0 bases; J trimming: 6 bases; junction bases outside the gene matches: 8. The CDR3 has 15 amino acids. From germline, CDR1 is SGHRS and CDR2 YFSETQ. CDR3 sequence (DNA): TGCGCCAGCAGCTTGGCCCTTTGGGGGACAGGCGAGCAGTACTTC. Amino acid sequence: CASSLALWGTGEQYF.